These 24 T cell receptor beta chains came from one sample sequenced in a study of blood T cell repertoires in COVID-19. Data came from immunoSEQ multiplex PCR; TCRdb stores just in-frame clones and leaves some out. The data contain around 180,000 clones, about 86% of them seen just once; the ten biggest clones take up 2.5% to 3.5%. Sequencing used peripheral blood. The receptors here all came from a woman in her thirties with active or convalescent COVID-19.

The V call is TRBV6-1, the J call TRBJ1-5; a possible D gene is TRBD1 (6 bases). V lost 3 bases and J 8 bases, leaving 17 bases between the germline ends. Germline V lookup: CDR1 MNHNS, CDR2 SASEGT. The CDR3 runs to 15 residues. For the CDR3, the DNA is TGTGCCAGCAGTGACCTGGGGGGGGGCGCGGAGCCCCAGCATTTT. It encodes CASSDLGGGAEPQHF.

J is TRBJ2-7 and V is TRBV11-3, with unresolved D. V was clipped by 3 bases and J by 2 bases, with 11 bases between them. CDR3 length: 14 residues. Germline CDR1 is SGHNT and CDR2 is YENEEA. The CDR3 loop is CASSFTAGAYEQYF. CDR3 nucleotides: TGTGCCAGCAGCTTCACCGCCGGTGCCTACGAGCAGTACTTC.

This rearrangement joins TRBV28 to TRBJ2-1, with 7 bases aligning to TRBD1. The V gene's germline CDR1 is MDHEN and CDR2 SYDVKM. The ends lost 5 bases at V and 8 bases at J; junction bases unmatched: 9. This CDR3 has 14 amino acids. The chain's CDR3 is CASSLRRGLDEQFF. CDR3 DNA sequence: TGTGCCAGCAGTCTCCGAAGGGGGCTAGATGAGCAGTTCTTC.

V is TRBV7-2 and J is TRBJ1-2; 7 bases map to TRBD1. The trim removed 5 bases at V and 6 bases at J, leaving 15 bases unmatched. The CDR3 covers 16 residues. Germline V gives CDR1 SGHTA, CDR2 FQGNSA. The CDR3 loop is CASSPTRTGRVHGYTF. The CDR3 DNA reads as TGTGCCAGCAGCCCAACCCGGACAGGACGGGTGCATGGCTACACCTTC.

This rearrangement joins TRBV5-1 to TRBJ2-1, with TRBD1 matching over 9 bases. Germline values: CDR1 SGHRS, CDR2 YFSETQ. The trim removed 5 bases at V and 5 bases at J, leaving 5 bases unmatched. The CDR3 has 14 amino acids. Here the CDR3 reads CASSRGTGNNEQFF. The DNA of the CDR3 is TGCGCCAGCAGTAGAGGGACAGGGAACAATGAGCAGTTCTTC.

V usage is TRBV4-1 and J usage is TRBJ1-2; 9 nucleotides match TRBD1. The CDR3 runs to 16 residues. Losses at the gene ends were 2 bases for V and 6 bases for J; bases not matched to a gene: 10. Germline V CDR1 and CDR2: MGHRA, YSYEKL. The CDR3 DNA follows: TGCGCCAGCAGCCAACCGCGGTCGGGGACAGGGCATGGCTACACCTTC. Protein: CASSQPRSGTGHGYTF.

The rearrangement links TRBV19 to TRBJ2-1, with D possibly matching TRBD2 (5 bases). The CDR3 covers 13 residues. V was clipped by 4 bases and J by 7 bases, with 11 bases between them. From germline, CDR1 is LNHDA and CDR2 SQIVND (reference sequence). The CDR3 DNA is TGTGCCAGTAGTAACGGGCGGAGGAATGAGCAGTTCTTC. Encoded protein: CASSNGRRNEQFF.

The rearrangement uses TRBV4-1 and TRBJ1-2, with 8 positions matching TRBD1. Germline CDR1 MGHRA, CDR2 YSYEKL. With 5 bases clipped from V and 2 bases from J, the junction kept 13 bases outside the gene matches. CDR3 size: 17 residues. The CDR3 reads CASSEFFQGAGNYGYTF. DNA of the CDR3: TGCGCCAGCAGCGAGTTCTTCCAGGGGGCAGGAAACTATGGCTACACCTTC.

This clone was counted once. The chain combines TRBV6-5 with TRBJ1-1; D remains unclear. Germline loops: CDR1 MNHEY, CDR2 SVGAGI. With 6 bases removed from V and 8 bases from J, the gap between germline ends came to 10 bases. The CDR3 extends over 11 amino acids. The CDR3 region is CASRREAEAFF. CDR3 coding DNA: TGTGCCAGCAGGAGGGAAGCCGAAGCTTTCTTT.

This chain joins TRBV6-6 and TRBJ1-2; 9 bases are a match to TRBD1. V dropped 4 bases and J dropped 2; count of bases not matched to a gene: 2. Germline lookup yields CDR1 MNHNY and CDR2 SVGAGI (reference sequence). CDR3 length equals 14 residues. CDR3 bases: TGTGCCAGCAGTTCTGGACAGGGGAACTATGGCTACACCTTC. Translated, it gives CASSSGQGNYGYTF.

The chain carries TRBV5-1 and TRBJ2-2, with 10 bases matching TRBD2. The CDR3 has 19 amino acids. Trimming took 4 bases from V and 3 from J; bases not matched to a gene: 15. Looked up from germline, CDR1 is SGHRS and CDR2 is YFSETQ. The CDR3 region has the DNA TGCGCCAGCAGCCCCTATCTACTAGCGGGACGTGTGGACACCGGGGAGCTGTTTTTT. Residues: CASSPYLLAGRVDTGELFF.

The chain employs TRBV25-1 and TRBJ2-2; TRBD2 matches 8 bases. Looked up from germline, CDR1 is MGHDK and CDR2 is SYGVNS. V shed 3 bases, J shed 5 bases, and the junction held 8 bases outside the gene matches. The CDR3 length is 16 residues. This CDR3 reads CASSDSGLARTGELFF. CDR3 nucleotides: TGTGCCAGCAGTGACTCAGGACTAGCACGGACCGGGGAGCTGTTTTTT.

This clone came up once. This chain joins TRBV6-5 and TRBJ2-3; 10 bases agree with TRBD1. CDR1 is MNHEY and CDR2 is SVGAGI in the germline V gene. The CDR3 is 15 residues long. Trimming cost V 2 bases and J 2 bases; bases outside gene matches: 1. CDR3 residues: CASSYGTGATDTQYF. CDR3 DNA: TGTGCCAGCAGTTACGGGACAGGGGCCACAGATACGCAGTATTTT.

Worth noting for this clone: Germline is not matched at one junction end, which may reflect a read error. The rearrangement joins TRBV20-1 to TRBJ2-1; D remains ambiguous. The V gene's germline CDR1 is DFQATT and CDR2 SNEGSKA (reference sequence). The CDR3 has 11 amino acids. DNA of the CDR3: TGCAGTGCTAGCGCCTACGATGAGCAGTTCTTC. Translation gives CSASAYDEQFF.

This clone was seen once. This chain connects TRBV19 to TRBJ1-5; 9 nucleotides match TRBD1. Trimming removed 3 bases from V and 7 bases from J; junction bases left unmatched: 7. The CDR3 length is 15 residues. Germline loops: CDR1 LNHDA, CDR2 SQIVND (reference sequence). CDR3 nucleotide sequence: TGTGCCAGTAGTATCGGACAGGGGACCGCCCAGCCCCAGCATTTT. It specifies CASSIGQGTAQPQHF.

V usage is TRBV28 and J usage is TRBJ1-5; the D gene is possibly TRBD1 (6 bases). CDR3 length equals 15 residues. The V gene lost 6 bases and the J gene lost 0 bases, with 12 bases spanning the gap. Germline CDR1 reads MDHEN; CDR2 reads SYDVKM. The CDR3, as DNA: TGTGCCAGCAGGCCGACAGGTTATAGCAATCAGCCCCAGCATTTT. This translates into CASRPTGYSNQPQHF.

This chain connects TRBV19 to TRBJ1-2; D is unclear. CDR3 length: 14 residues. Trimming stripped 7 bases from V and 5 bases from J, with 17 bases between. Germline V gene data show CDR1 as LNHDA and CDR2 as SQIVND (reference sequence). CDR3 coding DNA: TGTGCCAGTAACCCCGACTGGCGACCTTATGGCTACACCTTC. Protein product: CASNPDWRPYGYTF.

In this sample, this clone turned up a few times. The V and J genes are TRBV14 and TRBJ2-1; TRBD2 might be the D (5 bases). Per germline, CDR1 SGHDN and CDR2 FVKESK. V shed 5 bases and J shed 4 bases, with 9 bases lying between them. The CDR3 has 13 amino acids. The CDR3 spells CASSATNYNEQFF. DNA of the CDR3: TGTGCCAGCAGCGCGACTAATTACAATGAGCAGTTCTTC.

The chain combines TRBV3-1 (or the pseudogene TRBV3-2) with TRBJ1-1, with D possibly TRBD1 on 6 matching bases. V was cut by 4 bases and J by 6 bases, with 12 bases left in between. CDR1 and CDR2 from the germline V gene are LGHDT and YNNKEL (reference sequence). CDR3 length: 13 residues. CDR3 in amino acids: CASSPGQYAEAFF. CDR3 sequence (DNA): TGTGCCAGCAGCCCCGGACAGTACGCTGAAGCTTTCTTT.

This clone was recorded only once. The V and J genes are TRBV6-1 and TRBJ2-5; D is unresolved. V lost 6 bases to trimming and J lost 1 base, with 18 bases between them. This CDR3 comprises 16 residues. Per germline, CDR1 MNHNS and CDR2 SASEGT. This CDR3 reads CASSENAFWLQETQYF. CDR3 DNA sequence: TGTGCCAGCAGCGAAAACGCCTTCTGGCTCCAAGAGACCCAGTACTTC.

The CDR3 region is CASSPGVFYGYTF. The DNA for the CDR3 is TGTGCCAGCAGTCCAGGGGTATTCTATGGCTACACCTTC. The rearrangement uses TRBV12-3 or TRBV12-4 and TRBJ1-2; tentatively, D is TRBD1 (6 bases). V was cut by 5 bases and J by 4 bases, with 11 bases left in between. The CDR3 totals 13 residues.

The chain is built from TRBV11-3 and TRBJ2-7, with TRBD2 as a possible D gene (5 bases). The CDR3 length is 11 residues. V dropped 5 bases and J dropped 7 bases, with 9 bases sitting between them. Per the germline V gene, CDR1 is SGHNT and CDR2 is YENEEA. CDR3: CASSPSQEQYF. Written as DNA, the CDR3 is TGTGCCAGCAGCCCTAGCCAAGAGCAGTACTTC. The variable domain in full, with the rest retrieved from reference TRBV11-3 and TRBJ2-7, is EAGVVQSPRYKIIEKKQPVAFWCNPISGHNTLYWYLQNLGQGPELLIRYENEEAVDDSQLPKDRFSAERLKGVDSTLKIQPAELGDSAVYLCASSPSQEQYFGPGTRLTVT.

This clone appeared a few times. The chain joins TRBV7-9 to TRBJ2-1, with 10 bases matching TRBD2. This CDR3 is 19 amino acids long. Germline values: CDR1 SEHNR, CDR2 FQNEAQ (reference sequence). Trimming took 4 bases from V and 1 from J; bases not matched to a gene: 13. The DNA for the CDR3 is TGTGCCAGCAGCTCTAATTTGGAGTCTAGCGGGGGTTCCTACAATGAGCAGTTCTTC. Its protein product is CASSSNLESSGGSYNEQFF.

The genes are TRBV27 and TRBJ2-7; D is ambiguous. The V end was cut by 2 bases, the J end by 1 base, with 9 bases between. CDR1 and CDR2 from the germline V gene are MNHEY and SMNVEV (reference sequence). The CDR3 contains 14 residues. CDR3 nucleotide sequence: TGTGCCAGCAGTTTAACGTCCAGGTCCTACGAGCAGTACTTC. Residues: CASSLTSRSYEQYF.